These 5 T cell receptor beta chains were all obtained from the same sample, sequenced in a study of CXCR3-negative and CXCR3-positive naive CD8 T cells. Whole-study findings and limits: A higher hydrophobicity marked the TRB CDR3s of CXCR3-positive naive cells versus CXCR3-negative naive cells.

These receptors have no identified antigens. Through 5' RACE with UMI labels, the TRB cDNA libraries were prepared. Reprocessing the 5' RACE reads, TCRdb reports a single entry for every CDR3 protein and omits DNA. The listing records 150,000 or so distinct CDR3 sequences. Sequencing was performed on naive CXCR3+ CD8+ T cells from blood. This sample's subset: CD45RO-CCR7+CD27+CD95- naive CD8+ T cells expressing CXCR3 (TNR3+). The source of these receptors is a human donor in good health. Some clones in this sample may be carry-over from other donors' samples.

The chain has TRBV7-9 and TRBJ1-6; TCRdb names TRBD1, which stays unverified in the absence of DNA. This CDR3 comprises 16 residues. CDR1 and CDR2 (germline): SEHNR, FQNEAQ (reference sequence). The CDR3 loop is CASSSTTTGLDSPLHF. Using reference TRBV7-9 and TRBJ1-6 for the parts outside the CDR3, the full variable domain is DTGVSQNPRHKITKRGQNVTFRCDPISEHNRLYWYRQTLGQGPEFLTYFQNEAQLEKSRLLSDRFSAERPKGSFSTLEIQRTEQGDSAMYLCASSSTTTGLDSPLHFGNGTRLTVT.

J is TRBJ2-3 and V is TRBV6-2 or TRBV6-3. CDR1 MNHEY and CDR2 SVGEGT come from the germline V gene. The CDR3 extends over 14 amino acids. CDR3: CASSEGEHTDTQYF.

This rearrangement joins TRBV20-1 to TRBJ2-7. This CDR3 comprises 12 residues. Germline assignment: CDR1 DFQATT and CDR2 SNEGSKA (reference sequence). The chain's CDR3 is CSARDAGYEQYF.

This chain joins TRBV29-1 and TRBJ2-1; the TRBD1 assignment by TCRdb is unverifiable without DNA. The CDR3 covers 16 residues. CDR1 is SQVTM, CDR2 ANQGSEA, per germline. CDR3 region: CSVNRVGDPSYNEQFF.

The rearrangement joins TRBV7-9 to TRBJ2-3; TCRdb proposes TRBD2, but this gene call is untestable without DNA. The CDR3 is 16 residues long. CDR1 and CDR2 from the germline V gene are SEHNR and FQNEAQ (reference sequence). The CDR3 sequence is CASSLTSGGYTDTQYF.